This TCR beta chain was retrieved from a study of blood T cell repertoires in COVID-19. Sequencing used immunoSEQ multiplex PCR; TCRdb keeps in-frame clones, though not all of them. The sample comprises about 40,000 clones, roughly 85% of which are singletons, and approximately 15% rests with the top ten. The ends were cut back, 1 base at V and 2 bases at J, with 5 bases in the middle. From germline, CDR1 is SEHNR and CDR2 FQNEAQ (reference sequence). This CDR3 is built from 13 residues. Sequencing was done on a sample of peripheral blood. The receptor was derived from a human donor in a cohort sampled during active COVID-19. This chain uses TRBV7-9 with TRBJ1-1; no firm D call. The CDR3 DNA reads TGTGCCAGCAGCTTAGTTCAAAACACTGAAGCTTTCTTT. This encodes CASSLVQNTEAFF.